The rows below give T cell receptor beta chains drawn from one sample of a study of CD49a tissue-resident CD8 T cells in human skin. Profiling relied on immunoSEQ multiplex PCR, and the TCRdb table lists in-frame clones only, not all of them. The table has about 1,500 clones, approximately 70% seen once; the top ten hold over 30%. The sample consisted of CLA- CD8+ effector memory T cells sorted from blood. Receptor source: a human donor in good health. Both conserved end residues are part of each CDR3. Fields, in order: D gene, V gene, J gene, clone size, CDR3 DNA, CDR3 protein. The D gene is left open where the match is weak. Expanded clones are given a class, and other clones once, few, many or no size at all.

>NA|TRBV19|TRBJ2-1|NA
TGTGCCAGTAGTATATCCCTATACAATGAGCAGTTCTTC
CASSISLYNEQFF
>TRBD2|TRBV6-4|TRBJ2-1|NA
TGTGCCAGCAGTGACTCCGCTAGCGGGGGTTACAATGAGCAGTTCTTC
CASSDSASGGYNEQFF
>NA|TRBV6-6|TRBJ2-1|large
TGTGCCAGCAGGATGATTGGCGGCGATGAGCAGTTCTTC
CASRMIGGDEQFF
>TRBD2|TRBV6-4|TRBJ2-3|few
TGTGCCAGCAGTGAAAATGCGGGGGGAGGGACAGATACGCAGTATTTT
CASSENAGGGTDTQYF
>TRBD1|TRBV15|TRBJ2-2|NA
TGTGCCACCAGCAGCGGGACAGACACCGGGGAGCTGTTTTTT
CATSSGTDTGELFF
>TRBD2|TRBV6-4|TRBJ2-3|NA
TGTGCCAGCAGTGACGGAGCGGGGGGGCCAGATACGCAGTATTTT
CASSDGAGGPDTQYF
>TRBD1|TRBV6-1|TRBJ1-5|once
TGTGCCAGCAGTGAAGGCGCGACAGGGGGCCAGCCCCAGCATTTT
CASSEGATGGQPQHF
>TRBD2|TRBV6-4|TRBJ2-3|once
TGTGCCAGCAGTGGGACTAGCGGGGGCACAGATACGCAGTATTTT
CASSGTSGGTDTQYF
>TRBD1|TRBV30|TRBJ1-5|NA
TGTGCCTGGAGTTCCGGGACAGGGGGCAATCAGCCCCAGCATTTT
CAWSSGTGGNQPQHF
>TRBD1|TRBV7-9|TRBJ2-5|NA
TGTGCCAGCAGCGGGCAGGGGGCCGGTGAGACCCAGTACTTC
CASSGQGAGETQYF
>TRBD1|TRBV28|TRBJ2-1|once
TGTGCCAGCAGCCTACAGGGGGCTTTTACCCTCCTATACAATGAGCAGTTCTTC
CASSLQGAFTLLYNEQFF
>NA|TRBV6-1|TRBJ2-6|NA
TGTGCCACCTCGACAGGCAGCTCTGGGGCCAACGTCCTGACTTTC
CATSTGSSGANVLTF
>TRBD1|TRBV4-1|TRBJ1-1|NA
TGCGCCAGCAGCCATCCCTCGACAGGGGCTGAAGCTTTCTTT
CASSHPSTGAEAFF
>NA|TRBV6-1|TRBJ2-7|once
TGTGCCAGCAGCTTCTCCCGGGACGAGCAGTACTTC
CASSFSRDEQYF
>NA|TRBV7-7|TRBJ2-3|NA
TGTGCTAGCAGCACGGGGGGCACAGATACGCAGTATTTT
CASSTGGTDTQYF
>NA|TRBV29-1|TRBJ1-1|NA
TGCAGCGTTGTGTCGGGGGAGGCTGAAGCTTTCTTT
CSVVSGEAEAFF
>NA|TRBV15|TRBJ2-5|large
TGTGCCACCAGCAAAGTTGCGGGAGAGACCCAGTACTTC
CATSKVAGETQYF
>NA|TRBV9|TRBJ2-2|NA
TGTGCCAGCAGCCTCTATAGCATTGGAACAGGCACCGGGGAGCTGTTTTTT
CASSLYSIGTGTGELFF
>TRBD2|TRBV6-4|TRBJ2-1|NA
TGTGCCAGCAGTGGACTAGCGGGAAACAATGAGCAGTTCTTC
CASSGLAGNNEQFF
>TRBD1|TRBV7-9|TRBJ1-4|NA
TGTGCCAGCAGCGGACAGGGAGCTAATGAAAAACTGTTTTTT
CASSGQGANEKLFF
>TRBD2|TRBV6-1|TRBJ2-5|NA
TGTGCCAGCAGTGAATATCCGGGGGGAAGGGCGGGGGGGGTAGAGACCCAGTACTTC
CASSEYPGGRAGGVETQYF
>TRBD1|TRBV9|TRBJ1-2|NA
TGTGCCAGCAGCGTAGGAGGGACAGGGGTCGGTGGCTACACCTTC
CASSVGGTGVGGYTF
>NA|TRBV7-8|TRBJ1-2|few
TGTGCCAGCAGCTGGGGGGATAAGCTGAGCTACACCTTC
CASSWGDKLSYTF
>NA|TRBV19|TRBJ1-2|NA
TGTGCCAGTAGTGTTGGGGGCGGCTATGGCTACACCTTC
CASSVGGGYGYTF
>NA|TRBV7-8|TRBJ1-2|NA
TGTGCCAGCACCCCTATGGGCACCAACTATGGCTACACCTTC
CASTPMGTNYGYTF
>NA|TRBV13|TRBJ2-1|NA
TGCGCCAGCAGCCAAGCCACCCTCTCCTACAATGAGCAGTTCTTC
CASSQATLSYNEQFF
>NA|TRBV5-6|TRBJ2-4|NA
TGTGCCAGCAGCTCGACTTTTCCCCTAGCCAAAAACATTCAGTACTTC
CASSSTFPLAKNIQYF
>TRBD2|TRBV6-4|TRBJ2-3|NA
TGTGCCAGCAGTGTAACTAGCGGGGAGACCACAGATACGCAGTATTTT
CASSVTSGETTDTQYF
>TRBD2|TRBV6-1|TRBJ2-1|once
TGTGCCAGCAGTGAATCTCCCGGGACTAGCGGGAGGGGACTCTACAATGAGCAGTTCTTC
CASSESPGTSGRGLYNEQFF
>NA|TRBV15|TRBJ1-6|NA
TGTGCCACCAGCAGAGGCCAGGAAGAATCACCCCTCCACTTT
CATSRGQEESPLHF
>TRBD2|TRBV28|TRBJ2-5|once
TGTGCCAGCAAAAAGCGGGAGGGCCCTCGGGAGACCCAGTACTTC
CASKKREGPRETQYF
>NA|TRBV7-9|TRBJ1-4|NA
TGTGCCAGCAGCTTAGATCCGGGAACTAATGAAAAACTGTTTTTT
CASSLDPGTNEKLFF
>TRBD2|TRBV28|TRBJ2-7|once
TGTGCCAGCAGTTTAAGGAGCGGGAGCTACGAGCAGTACTTC
CASSLRSGSYEQYF
>NA|TRBV11-1|TRBJ2-5|NA
TGTGCCAGCAGCTTGGCTGCGGGGACCCAGTACTTC
CASSLAAGTQYF
>TRBD2|TRBV27|TRBJ2-7|NA
TGTGCCAGCGGGACTGAGGGACTAGCGGGAGCCTACGAGCAGTACTTC
CASGTEGLAGAYEQYF
>NA|TRBV6-5|TRBJ2-7|few
TGTGCCAGCAGTTACCCCCCCCTCGAGCAGTACTTC
CASSYPPLEQYF
>NA|TRBV4-1|TRBJ2-7|NA
TGCGCCAGCAGCCAATTACGGGGAACACTCTACGAGCAGTACTTC
CASSQLRGTLYEQYF
>TRBD2|TRBV6-4|TRBJ2-1|NA
TGTGCCAGCAGTGACGGACTAGCGGGGGGCAATGAGCAGTTCTTC
CASSDGLAGGNEQFF
>TRBD1|TRBV19|TRBJ2-3|few
TGTGCCAGTCGGGGGACAGGGGAGGCAGATACGCAGTATTTT
CASRGTGEADTQYF
>TRBD2|TRBV12-5|TRBJ2-1|NA
TGTGCTAGTGGTTTGCCCCCGGGACTAGCGGGGGGCCAGTCAGGTTACTACAATGAGCAGTTCTTC
CASGLPPGLAGGQSGYYNEQFF
>NA|TRBV7-3|TRBJ2-1|NA
TGTGCCAGCAGCATTAGCGGTCCCCAGTTCTTC
CASSISGPQFF
>TRBD2|TRBV28|TRBJ2-1|NA
TGTGCCAGCAGTTTGGGCGGGAGGGATGTAGGTGAGCAGTTCTTC
CASSLGGRDVGEQFF
>NA|TRBV11-2|TRBJ2-7|NA
TGTGCCAGCAGCGCGGGACCGCTCTACGAGCAGTACTTC
CASSAGPLYEQYF
>NA|TRBV6-4|TRBJ1-1|few
TGTGCCAGCAGTGTCAGGGAGGACACTGAAGCTTTCTTT
CASSVREDTEAFF
>NA|TRBV4-1|TRBJ2-3|NA
TGCGCCAGCAGCCACCAACAGGGGGGGATCTTAAAGACAGATACGCAGTATTTT
CASSHQQGGILKTDTQYF
>NA|TRBV27|TRBJ2-1|NA
TGTGCCAGCAAATCCTACGGAGGGAGCTCCTACAATGAGCAGTTCTTC
CASKSYGGSSYNEQFF
>NA|TRBV10-3|TRBJ2-2|few
TGTGCCATCGGAAGTGGACAGTTCGGGGAGCTGTTTTTT
CAIGSGQFGELFF
>TRBD1|TRBV13|TRBJ2-1|NA
TGTGCCAGCAGCTTAGAGATGGGACAGGGGGCGGGAAATGAGCAGTTCTTC
CASSLEMGQGAGNEQFF
>NA|TRBV9|TRBJ2-7|NA
TGTGCCAGCAGCGTAGCGGGGCTAGCGATAAACGAGCAGTACTTC
CASSVAGLAINEQYF
>TRBD1|TRBV6-4|TRBJ2-6|large
TGTGCCAGCAGTGAAAGAGGGGGCGCTGGGGCCAACGTCCTGACTTTC
CASSERGGAGANVLTF
>TRBD1|TRBV27|TRBJ1-2|few
TGTGCCAGCACCCGGACAGGGGAGGGGAATGGCTACACCTTC
CASTRTGEGNGYTF
>NA|TRBV15|TRBJ1-1|NA
TGTGCCACCAGCAGAGAGAATCTGGAGGTGCCTGAAGCTTTCTTT
CATSRENLEVPEAFF
>TRBD1|TRBV4-3|TRBJ1-6|few
TGCGCCAGCAGCCAAGATAACGGACAGGTGAATTCACCCCTCCACTTT
CASSQDNGQVNSPLHF
>NA|TRBV6-1|TRBJ2-5|NA
TGTGCCAGCAGTCCTAGACTAGAGGGGGGGGAGACCCAGTACTTC
CASSPRLEGGETQYF